This T cell receptor (beta chain) was found in a study of shared clonotypes between healthy human individuals. Looking at the study overall: The study used three CD4 naive, three CD4 memory, two CD8 naive and one CD8 memory plate per donor.

Germline V gene data show CDR1 as SNHLY and CDR2 as FYNNEI. The CDR3 runs to 15 residues. The V and J ends lost 3 bases and 5 bases, in that order; junction bases with no gene match: 5. Clones were read by immunoSEQ multiplex PCR, and TCRdb kept only the in-frame ones, dropping some. The sample holds about 2,500,000 clones; around nine tenths are singletons and the top ten take 0.11% to 0.15%. The J gene is TRBJ1-2, the V gene TRBV2; 11 bases fit TRBD1. This TCR came from a man aged 18 to 30 in good health. Sequenced input: naive CD4+ T cells sorted from blood. As to subset: CD45RA+ positively selected. CDR3 loop: CASSDGTGGGYGYTF. The CDR3 DNA follows: TGTGCCAGCAGTGACGGGACAGGGGGTGGGTATGGCTACACCTTC.